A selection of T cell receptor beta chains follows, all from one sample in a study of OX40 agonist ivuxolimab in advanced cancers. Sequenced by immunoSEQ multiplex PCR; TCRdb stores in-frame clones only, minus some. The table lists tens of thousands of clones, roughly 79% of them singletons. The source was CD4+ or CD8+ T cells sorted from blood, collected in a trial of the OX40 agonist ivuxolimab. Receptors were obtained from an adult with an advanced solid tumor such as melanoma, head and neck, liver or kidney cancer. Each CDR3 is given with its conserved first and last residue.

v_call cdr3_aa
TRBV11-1 CASSSGLYTEAFF
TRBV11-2 CASSLAGQSSYNEQFF
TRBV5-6 CASSPLTGMYEQYF
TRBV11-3 CASSLGQGYGYTF
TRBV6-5 CAIRPGVSYNSPLHF
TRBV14 CASSRPGQVYEQYF
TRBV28 CASSPPGNQPQHF
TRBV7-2 CASSSDGTLYGYTF
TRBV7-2 CASSSQTWNTEAFF
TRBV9 CASSPTDRQETQYF
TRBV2 CASYPWTATEAFF
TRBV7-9 CASSSGGSGQPQHF
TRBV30 CAWKSPTDLYSSPLHF
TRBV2 CASSADRAGYEQYF
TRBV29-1 CSVGNSAPLHF
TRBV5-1 CASSLEGTEQYF
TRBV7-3 CASSLSPDTQYF
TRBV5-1 CASSPSGPDTQYF
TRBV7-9 CASSPSTGTGSYEQYF
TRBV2 CASSVSRGDYSPLHF
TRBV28 CASSFEAGMGEKLFF
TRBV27 CASSLWTGWSSPLHF
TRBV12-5 CASGLGLQETQYF
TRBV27 CASSPRTGGGTNEKLFF
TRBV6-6 CASRLDRLDGYTF
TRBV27 CASSLGSGANVLTF
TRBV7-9 CASSFGGPGELFF
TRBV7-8 CASSPGRFTYEQYF
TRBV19 CASKNRANTEAFF
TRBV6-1 CASSEAPGQGSSYNSPLHF
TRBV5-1 CASSFISGGAAEQYF
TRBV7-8 CASSLWRTGDNEQFF
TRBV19 CASSNSGLYGYTF
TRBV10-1 CASSGRTATPQSNQPQHF
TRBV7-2 CASRGGQGAPGDFLKAFF
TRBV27 CASSLYRGRDSPLHF
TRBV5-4 CASSLSLGGSSYGYTF
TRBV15 CATSYSGYGYTF
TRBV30 CAWSALRFGNTIYF
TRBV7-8 CASSGQGSSPLHF
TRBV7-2 CASSRTGTSGFNEQFF
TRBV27 CASSGTANSYEQYF
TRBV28 CASSRTSGGRYNEQFF
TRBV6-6 CASSPEGGEGNIQYF
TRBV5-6 CASSLYGGYEQYF
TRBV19 CASSMTSGPFDEQYF
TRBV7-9 CASSLVDQTYEQYF
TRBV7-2 CASTGSPSTDTQYF
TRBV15 CATSRDRGLEKLFF